These T cell receptor beta chains were read from a single sample in a study of T cells expressing NK-cell markers. From the 5' RACE reads, TCRdb lists one entry per CDR3 protein and no DNA. The sample's table shows a few hundred thousand distinct CDR3 sequences. The sequenced sample consisted of blood T cells: a sorted CD56 or NKG2C T cell subset, CD4+ or CD8+ T cells, or bulk PBMC T cells (not recorded which). The receptors derive from a man aged 18 to 69 in good health. Each CDR3 is given with its conserved first and last residue. Fields, in order: J gene, V gene, CDR3 protein.

>TRBJ1-1|TRBV7-9
CASSRSGGYTEAFF
>TRBJ2-3|TRBV7-3
CASSSGGTGTDTQYF
>TRBJ2-5|TRBV12-3/TRBV12-4
CASSSHEGSQYF
>TRBJ1-3|TRBV12-3/TRBV12-4
CASSPEGANTIYF
>TRBJ2-3|TRBV7-2
CASSSLGLSTDTQYF
>TRBJ2-3|TRBV29-1
CSVEVGLPTQYF
>TRBJ2-1|TRBV12-5
CASGLVILGVLGNEQFF
>TRBJ1-1|TRBV12-3/TRBV12-4
CASSLGMNRAEAFF
>TRBJ2-1|TRBV6-5
CASSYTGTSNNEQFF
>TRBJ1-6|TRBV6-1
CASSTPPGQDNSPLHF
>TRBJ2-1|TRBV7-8
CASSPEYNEQFF
>TRBJ2-2|TRBV27
CASSFGYTGELFF
>TRBJ2-2|TRBV6-5
CASSYWGGSNTGELFF
>TRBJ2-3|TRBV11-2
CASSLTGGSTDTQYF
>TRBJ2-7|TRBV9
CASSTRTGVAYEQYF
>TRBJ1-1|TRBV2
CASSPIVYKNTEAFF
>TRBJ2-3|TRBV5-1
CASSLTKAGGLRSGDTQYF